The 25 T cell receptor beta chains given below trace back to one sample, sequenced in a study of blood T cell repertoires in COVID-19. The assay was immunoSEQ multiplex PCR, and TCRdb's table has in-frame clones only and misses some. The profile covers around 180,000 clones, with 70% to 85% appearing a single time and about 4.9% taken by the ten largest. The source material was peripheral blood. The receptor source for this set is a woman aged 25 to 45 with acute or convalescent COVID-19.

The rearrangement links TRBV24-1 to TRBJ2-3; TRBD2 aligns across 7 bases. Germline lookup yields CDR1 KGHDR and CDR2 SFDVKD. The CDR3 extends over 13 amino acids. V gave up 8 bases and J gave up 0 bases; unmatched junction bases: 1. The CDR3 sequence is CATMGGSTDTQYF. The CDR3 region has the DNA TGTGCCACCATGGGGGGGAGCACAGATACGCAGTATTTT.

The chain combines TRBV12-3 or TRBV12-4 with TRBJ1-2; D ambiguous. CDR3 length: 12 amino acids. V shed 7 bases and J shed 4 bases, with 10 bases lying between them. The CDR3 region is CASMITTYGYTF. CDR3 sequence (DNA): TGTGCCAGCATGATAACAACCTATGGCTACACCTTC.

V is TRBV30 and J is TRBJ1-1, with 8 positions matching TRBD1. The CDR3 contains 15 residues. Trimming removed 8 bases from V and 1 base from J; junction bases left unmatched: 12. Germline assignment: CDR1 GTSNPN and CDR2 SVGIG (reference sequence). The CDR3 region has the DNA TGTGCCCGCCGGCGACAGGGGATCCAGAACACTGAAGCTTTCTTT. This sequence encodes CARRRQGIQNTEAFF.

The V and J genes are TRBV10-1 and TRBJ2-4; a possible D gene is TRBD1 (6 bases). The CDR3 totals 14 residues. V was pared by 3 bases and J by 6 bases, with 12 bases between. The germline V gene has CDR1 WNHNN and CDR2 SYGVQD (reference sequence). The DNA for the CDR3 is TGCGCCAGCAGTGAAGGGGGATCAGGAAACATTCAGTACTTC. This gives the protein CASSEGGSGNIQYF.

CDR3 sequence reads: CASSLGHRDRGYGYTF. The DNA for the CDR3 is TGTGCCAGCAGCTTAGGCCACCGGGACAGGGGCTATGGCTACACCTTC. The V call is TRBV7-2, the J call TRBJ1-2; 10 bases line up with TRBD1. The CDR3 covers 16 residues. Germline V CDR1 and CDR2: SGHTA, FQGNSA. V dropped 1 base and J dropped 4; count of bases not matched to a gene: 6.

This clone was counted between two and nine times. The chain recombines TRBV7-9 with TRBJ1-1, with 8 bases matching TRBD1. Germline V gene lookup returns CDR1 SEHNR and CDR2 FQNEAQ (reference sequence). V dropped 4 bases and J dropped 3; count of bases not matched to a gene: 4. This CDR3 has 14 residues. In nucleotides, the CDR3 is TGTGCCAGCAGCTCTATCAGGGGGCACACTGAAGCTTTCTTT. Residues: CASSSIRGHTEAFF.

CDR3 region: CASSQAGNRAYGYTF. In nucleotides, the CDR3 is TGCGCCAGCAGCCAAGCAGGGAACAGGGCCTATGGCTACACCTTC. The rearrangement uses TRBV4-1 and TRBJ1-2, with D perhaps TRBD1 (6 bases). The CDR3 extends over 15 amino acids. Germline CDR1 is MGHRA and CDR2 is YSYEKL. V lost 1 base and J lost 4, with 13 bases in between.

The gene calls are TRBV6-2 or TRBV6-3 and TRBJ1-6; TRBD1 matches 7 bases. The V gene end was trimmed by 6 bases and the J gene end by 7 bases; junction bases not matched to a gene: 9. CDR1 is MNHEY, CDR2 SVGEGT, per germline. The CDR3 covers 15 residues. The CDR3 spells CASSLRQGENSPLHF. CDR3 DNA: TGTGCCAGCAGCCTTCGACAGGGCGAGAATTCACCCCTCCACTTT.

The chain is built from TRBV6-2 or TRBV6-3 and TRBJ1-6; D may be TRBD1 (5 bases). Germline CDR1 reads MNHEY; CDR2 reads SVGEGT. The CDR3 consists of 16 residues. V was clipped by 4 bases and J by 9 bases, with 19 bases between them. The CDR3 spells CASSSILGGARSPLHF. The CDR3, as DNA: TGTGCCAGCAGTTCCATTTTGGGGGGTGCGCGTTCACCCCTCCACTTT.

Comments on this clone: This could be a read error, since a much larger clone is one nucleotide away. The rearrangement links TRBV5-4 to TRBJ1-1, with a tentative D call TRBD1 (5 bases). Germline lookup yields CDR1 SGHNT and CDR2 YYREEE (reference sequence). The CDR3 is made up of 14 amino acids. Trimming removed 2 bases from V and 6 bases from J, with 14 bases in between. This CDR3 reads CASSLPLQDSEAFF. The CDR3 bases are TGTGCCAGCAGCTTACCCCTACAGGATTCTGAAGCTTTCTTT.

The V and J genes are TRBV13 and TRBJ1-6; TRBD1 matches 7 bases. From germline, CDR1 is PRHDT and CDR2 FYEKMQ (reference sequence). The CDR3 length is 14 residues. V gave up 5 bases and J gave up 10 bases; unmatched junction bases: 8. The CDR3 sequence is CASSEQGVGSPLHF. The DNA for the CDR3 is TGTGCCAGCAGCGAGCAGGGGGTCGGGTCACCCCTCCACTTT.

The chain links TRBV15 to TRBJ2-5; 9 bases match TRBD1. This CDR3 has 14 residues. Germline V lookup: CDR1 LNHNV, CDR2 YYDKDF (reference sequence). The junction had 6 bases not matched to a gene; V was cut back by 8 bases and J by 2 bases. This chain's CDR3 is CATGTGGFQETQYF. Written as DNA, the CDR3 is TGTGCCACCGGAACAGGGGGCTTTCAAGAGACCCAGTACTTC.

CDR3 sequence (DNA): TGTGCCAGCAGCCAAAATAGCGGGGGGGTGGAGACCCAGTACTTC. It translates to CASSQNSGGVETQYF. The V gene is TRBV3-1 (or the pseudogene TRBV3-2), the J gene TRBJ2-5; 11 nucleotides align to TRBD2. The CDR3 is 15 residues long. CDR1 and CDR2 (germline): LGHDT, YNNKEL (reference sequence). V shed 2 bases, J shed 5 bases, and the junction held 4 bases outside the gene matches.

V usage is TRBV6-1 and J usage is TRBJ1-3; D call uncertain. Germline CDR1 is MNHNS and CDR2 is SASEGT. The CDR3 is made up of 14 amino acids. V was trimmed by 5 bases and J by 0 bases, leaving 8 bases between them. For the CDR3, the DNA is TGTGCCAGCAGTCCGCGGGACTCTGGAAACACCATATATTTT. Translating it yields CASSPRDSGNTIYF.

A few counts support this clone. J is TRBJ2-7 and V is TRBV13; 7 nucleotides match TRBD1. CDR3 length: 15 amino acids. Germline V CDR1 and CDR2: PRHDT, FYEKMQ (reference sequence). V lost 5 bases and J lost 5; bases outside the gene matches: 12. CDR3 amino acids: CASSKWGQTYHEQYF. The CDR3 DNA sequence: TGTGCCAGCAGCAAATGGGGACAGACCTACCACGAGCAGTACTTC.

Remarks on this clone: One end of the junction varies from germline; a read error may be responsible. This chain connects TRBV7-7 to TRBJ2-1; D gene unclear. The germline CDR1 and CDR2 sequences are SSHAT and FNYEAQ (reference sequence). The CDR3 totals 14 residues. The CDR3, as DNA: TGTGCTAGCAGCCATGACCCAGGTTCATATGAGCAGTTCTTC. It is translated as CASSHDPGSYEQFF.

The chain links TRBV9 to TRBJ2-7, with a weak D call TRBD2 (6 bases). Germline loops: CDR1 SGDLS, CDR2 YYNGEE. The CDR3 is made up of 14 amino acids. The ends were cut back, 0 bases at V and 5 bases at J, with 12 bases in the middle. The CDR3 region has the DNA TGTGCCAGCAGCGTAGTGGAGGGTTTCCACGAGCAGTACTTC. Its protein is CASSVVEGFHEQYF. The full variable domain, with the rest looked up from reference TRBV9 and TRBJ2-7, is DSGVTQTPKHLITATGQRVTLRCSPRSGDLSVYWYQQSLDQGLQFLIQYYNGEERAKGNILERFSAQQFPDLHSELNLSSLELGDSALYFCASSVVEGFHEQYFGPGTRLTVT.

The CDR3 region has the DNA TGTGCCAGCAGCCTAACAGGGGGCAGTGCTGGAAACACCATATATTTT. Its translation is CASSLTGGSAGNTIYF. The rearrangement joins TRBV11-2 to TRBJ1-3; TRBD1 agrees at 9 bases. After removal of 5 bases from V and 2 bases from J, the junction contained 7 bases not matched to a gene. CDR1 is SGHAT, CDR2 FQNNGV, per germline. This CDR3 region has 16 residues.

V and J are TRBV18 and TRBJ1-2, with a tentative D call TRBD1 (6 bases). Looked up from germline, CDR1 is KGHSH and CDR2 is LQKENI. CDR3 length: 16 residues. The ends were cut back, 3 bases at V and 2 bases at J, with 16 bases in the middle. The CDR3 DNA follows: TGTGCCAGCTCACCTGGGGGTACTGACAGGAACTATGGCTACACCTTC. This gives the protein CASSPGGTDRNYGYTF.

V gene TRBV10-1 combines with J gene TRBJ2-2; maybe TRBD2 (5 bases). Germline V gene sequence: CDR1 WNHNN, CDR2 SYGVQD (reference sequence). The CDR3 contains 16 residues. Trimming removed 2 bases at V and 2 bases at J, with 12 bases between. CDR3 bases: TGCGCCAGCAGTGAGGGGCGGGCGGGCAACACCGGGGAGCTGTTTTTT. It codes for CASSEGRAGNTGELFF.

This clone was detected only once. This CDR3 is CASRTQDYEQYF. The CDR3 DNA reads as TGTGCCAGCAGAACTCAGGACTACGAGCAGTACTTC. The V call is TRBV28, the J call TRBJ2-7, with D unclear. CDR1 MDHEN and CDR2 SYDVKM come from the germline V gene. The V end lost 6 bases, the J end lost 3 bases, and 9 bases lay between the germline ends. The CDR3 is 12 amino acids.

The chain employs TRBV6-5 and TRBJ1-1; D is unclear. The CDR3 runs 13 residues. The ends were cut back, 2 bases at V and 4 bases at J, with 8 bases in the middle. The germline V gene encodes CDR1 MNHEY and CDR2 SVGAGI. CDR3 nucleotides: TGTGCCAGCAGTTACGCGGGTGCCACTGAAGCTTTCTTT. It codes for CASSYAGATEAFF.

The chain is built from TRBV27 and TRBJ1-5; 7 positions agree with TRBD1. With 8 bases clipped from V and 1 base from J, the junction kept 11 bases outside the gene matches. CDR1 and CDR2 (germline): MNHEY, SMNVEV (reference sequence). There are 16 residues in the CDR3. The DNA of the CDR3 is TGTGCCAGCTGCTTAAGTGGGACAGTAAGCAATCAGCCCCAGCATTTT. Residues: CASCLSGTVSNQPQHF.

The chain uses TRBV5-1 and TRBJ1-2; D not resolved. Germline-derived CDR1 and CDR2 are SGHRS and YFSETQ. V was shortened by 1 base and J by 3 bases, with 7 bases between the two germline ends. There are 13 residues in the CDR3. Here the CDR3 reads CASSLTAHYGYTF. CDR3 in DNA: TGCGCCAGCAGCTTGACAGCCCACTATGGCTACACCTTC.

The chain joins TRBV4-2 to TRBJ2-1, with 8 positions matching TRBD2. CDR3 size: 14 residues. The germline CDR1 and CDR2 sequences are LGHNA and YNFKEQ. V gave up 4 bases and J gave up 9 bases; unmatched junction bases: 8. The CDR3 is CASSLGRGASEQFF. CDR3 coding DNA: TGTGCCAGCAGCCTCGGGCGGGGGGCGAGTGAGCAGTTCTTC.